Reported below is one T cell receptor beta chain. Its antigen remains unidentified. This sample was taken from a study of CD8 T cells in Susac syndrome. The authors reverse transcribed 0.5 to 1 ug RNA with random hexamers. Multiplex PCR with immunoSEQ amplified the TCR beta CDR3 across 54 Vbeta and 13 Jbeta. TCRdb recomputed calls from the immunoSEQ multiplex PCR reads with MiXCR, one row per CDR3 protein. Seen here are 400,000 to 550,000 distinct CDR3 sequences, about 85% observed once, and the top ten hold approximately 0.11%. Points from the study as a whole: As acknowledged by the study, its TCR sequencing and HLA analysis included a relatively small number of individuals.

Germline CDR1 reads GTSNPN; CDR2 reads SVGIG (reference sequence). This CDR3 has 13 residues. Trimming cost V 5 bases and J 1 base, with 9 bases left between them. CD8+ and CD4+ T cells taken from blood had their TCR beta sequenced. FACS was used to enrich TEMRA cells, whereas the CD8+ and CD4+ T cells were obtained by negative isolation. Sequenced material: CD8+ T cells from PBMCs. The sequence was obtained from a human donor with multiple sclerosis. The chain employs TRBV30 and TRBJ1-5; D may be TRBD1 (6 bases). CDR3 nucleotide sequence: TGTGCCTGGGAAGGACAGAGCAATCAGCCCCAGCATTTT. Encoded protein: CAWEGQSNQPQHF.